The next 9 T cell receptor beta chains were all read from a single sample in a study of shared clonotypes between healthy human individuals. Sequencing was performed with immunoSEQ multiplex PCR; in TCRdb, only in-frame clones are kept and a portion is missing. In the table there are about 460,000 clones, roughly three quarters of which are singletons. The sample taken for sequencing was PBMCs. These receptors all come from a woman in her forties in good health. Some clones in this sample may be carry-over from other donors' samples.

V and J are TRBV28 and TRBJ1-2, with D uncertain. Germline values: CDR1 MDHEN, CDR2 SYDVKM. This CDR3 comprises 14 residues. Trimming removed 2 bases at V and 2 bases at J, with 9 bases between. CDR3 amino acids: CASSLVPANYGYTF. CDR3 nucleotides: TGTGCCAGCAGTTTAGTCCCGGCAAACTATGGCTACACCTTC.

Ten or more counts support this clone. This sample includes further DNA sequences coding for the same CDR3. The chain recombines TRBV28 with TRBJ1-1, with D hard to call. The CDR3 runs 14 residues. V was pared by 6 bases and J by 3 bases, with 14 bases between. Germline lookup yields CDR1 MDHEN and CDR2 SYDVKM. This CDR3 reads CASRGSSFYTEAFF. The DNA for the CDR3 is TGTGCCAGCAGGGGGAGTAGTTTTTACACTGAAGCTTTCTTT.

Remarks on this clone: A much more abundant neighbour one base away suggests this may be a read error. The genes are TRBV27 and TRBJ1-2, with 9 positions matching TRBD1. CDR1 is MNHEY, CDR2 SMNVEV, per germline (reference sequence). The CDR3 spans 14 residues. V lost 6 bases to trimming and J lost 8 bases; unmatched junction nucleotides: 10. This CDR3 is CASSPGQGVGGYTF. CDR3 DNA: TGTGCCAGCAGCCCGGGACAGGGAGTAGGGGGCTACACCTTC.

The rearrangement links TRBV19 to TRBJ1-2, with D perhaps TRBD1 (6 bases). With 4 bases removed from V and 6 bases from J, the gap between germline ends came to 18 bases. Germline loops: CDR1 LNHDA, CDR2 SQIVND (reference sequence). CDR3 length: 15 amino acids. CDR3 sequence: CASSNQGSSSHGYTF. CDR3 DNA sequence: TGTGCCAGTAGTAACCAGGGGTCGTCCTCCCATGGCTACACCTTC.

There are a few counts of this clone. V is TRBV5-1 and J is TRBJ1-4; D gene unclear. Looked up from germline, CDR1 is SGHRS and CDR2 is YFSETQ. Deletions cut 1 base from V and 8 bases from J, with 12 bases between. The CDR3 has 14 amino acids. This CDR3 is CASSLYQATEKLFF. The CDR3 DNA reads TGCGCCAGCAGCTTGTATCAGGCCACGGAAAAACTGTTTTTT.

The chain employs TRBV10-3 and TRBJ2-2; D uncertain. The germline V gene has CDR1 ENHRY and CDR2 SYGVKD. Deletions cut 2 bases from V and 6 bases from J, with 1 base between. The length of the CDR3 is 11 residues. The CDR3 sequence: CAISEAGELFF. CDR3 DNA sequence: TGTGCCATCAGTGAGGCCGGGGAGCTGTTTTTT.

The V gene is TRBV9, the J gene TRBJ2-7; TRBD1 aligns across 9 bases. This CDR3 comprises 14 residues. Trimming cost V 0 bases and J 6 bases; bases outside gene matches: 4. Germline CDR1 reads SGDLS; CDR2 reads YYNGEE. CDR3 sequence: CASSVGDRVAEQYF. In nucleotides, the CDR3 is TGTGCCAGCAGCGTAGGGGACAGGGTTGCCGAGCAGTACTTC.

V is TRBV10-3 and J is TRBJ2-6; TRBD1 aligns across 7 bases. The CDR3 has 18 amino acids. The V gene's germline CDR1 is ENHRY and CDR2 SYGVKD. The J segment lost 0 bases and the V segment lost 4 bases, leaving 9 bases of the junction unmatched. DNA of the CDR3: TGTGCCATCAGTGTAGGGACAGTAACTAACTCTGGGGCCAACGTCCTGACTTTC. It yields the protein CAISVGTVTNSGANVLTF.

The gene calls are TRBV5-6 and TRBJ2-5; D gene ambiguous. Germline CDR1 is SGHDT and CDR2 is YYEEEE. This CDR3 comprises 14 residues. Between the trimmed V and J ends, which lost 0 bases and 5 bases, there was a span of 11 bases. CDR3 DNA: TGTGCCAGCAGCTTGGTAGCTCTAGTGGAGACCCAGTACTTC. Translation: CASSLVALVETQYF.